The TCR beta chain described here comes from a study of control samples from healthy donors and cancer patients. The method was immunoSEQ multiplex PCR; TCRdb's version includes in-frame clones alone and lacks a portion of them. The repertoire includes approximately 86,000 clones, 90% to 95% of them detected once, and approximately 1.5% sits in the top ten. The CDR3 length is 14 residues. The V gene lost 3 bases and the J gene lost 1 base, with 9 bases spanning the gap. CDR1 and CDR2 from the germline V gene are KGHSH and LQKENI. The origin of this receptor is a woman in her 30s in good health. Material for sequencing was blood. The V and J genes are TRBV18 and TRBJ1-2; D perhaps matches TRBD1 (6 bases). The CDR3 reads CASSPLDSNYGYTF. CDR3 DNA: TGTGCCAGCTCACCGTTGGACAGTAACTATGGCTACACCTTC.